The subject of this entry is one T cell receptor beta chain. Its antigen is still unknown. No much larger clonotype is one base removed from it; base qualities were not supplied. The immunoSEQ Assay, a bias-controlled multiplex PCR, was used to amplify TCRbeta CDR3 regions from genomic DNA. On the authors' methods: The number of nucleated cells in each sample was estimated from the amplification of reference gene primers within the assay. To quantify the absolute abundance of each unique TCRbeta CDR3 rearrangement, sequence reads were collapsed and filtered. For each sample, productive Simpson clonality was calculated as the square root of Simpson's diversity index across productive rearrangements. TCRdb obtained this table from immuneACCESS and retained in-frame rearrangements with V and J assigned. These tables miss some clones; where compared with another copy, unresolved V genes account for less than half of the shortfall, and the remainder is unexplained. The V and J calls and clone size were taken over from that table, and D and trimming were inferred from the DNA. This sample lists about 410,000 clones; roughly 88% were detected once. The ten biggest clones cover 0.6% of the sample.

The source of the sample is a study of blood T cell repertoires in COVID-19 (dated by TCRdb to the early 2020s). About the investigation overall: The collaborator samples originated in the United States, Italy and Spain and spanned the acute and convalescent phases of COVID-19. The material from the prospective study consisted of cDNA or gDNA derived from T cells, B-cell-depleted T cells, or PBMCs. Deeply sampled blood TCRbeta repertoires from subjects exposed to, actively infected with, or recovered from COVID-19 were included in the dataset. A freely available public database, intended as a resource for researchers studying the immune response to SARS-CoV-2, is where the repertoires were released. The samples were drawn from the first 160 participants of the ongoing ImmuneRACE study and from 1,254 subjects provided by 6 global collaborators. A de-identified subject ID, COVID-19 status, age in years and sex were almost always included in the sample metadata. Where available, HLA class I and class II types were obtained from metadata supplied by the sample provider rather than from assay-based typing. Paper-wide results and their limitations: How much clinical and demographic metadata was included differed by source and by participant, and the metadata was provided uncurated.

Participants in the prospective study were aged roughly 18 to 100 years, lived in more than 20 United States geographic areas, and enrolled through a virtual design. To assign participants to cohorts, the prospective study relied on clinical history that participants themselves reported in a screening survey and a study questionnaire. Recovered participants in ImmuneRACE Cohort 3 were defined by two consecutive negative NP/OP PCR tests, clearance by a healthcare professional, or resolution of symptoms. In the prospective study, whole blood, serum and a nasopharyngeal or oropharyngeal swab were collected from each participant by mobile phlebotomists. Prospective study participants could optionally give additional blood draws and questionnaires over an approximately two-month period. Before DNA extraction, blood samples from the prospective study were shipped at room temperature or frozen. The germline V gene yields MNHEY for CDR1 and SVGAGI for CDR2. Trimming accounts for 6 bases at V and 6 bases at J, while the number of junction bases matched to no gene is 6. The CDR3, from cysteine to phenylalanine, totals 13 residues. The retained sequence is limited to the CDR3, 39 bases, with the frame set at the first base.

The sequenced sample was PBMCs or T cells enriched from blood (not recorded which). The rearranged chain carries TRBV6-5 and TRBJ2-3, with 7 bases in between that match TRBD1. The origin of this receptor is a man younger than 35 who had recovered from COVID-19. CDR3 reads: CASSSHRGDTQYF. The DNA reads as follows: TGTGCCAGCAGCAGCCACAGGGGTGATACGCAGTATTTT.